One TCR beta chain is described in this entry. Measured with immunoSEQ multiplex PCR; TCRdb has only the in-frame clones, and not every one. The sample holds some 150,000 clones, 85% seen once. This entry belongs to a study of blood T cell repertoires in COVID-19. Study-level background: From the United States, Italy and Spain came samples of acute and convalescent COVID-19. PBMCs, B-cell-depleted T cells, or T cells provided the cDNA or gDNA that made up the material.

The specimen sequenced was peripheral blood. The origin of this receptor is a man aged 35 to 55 with acute or convalescent COVID-19.

The CDR3 here is CASSPGVATNEKLFF. CDR3 in DNA: TGTGCCAGTAGTCCAGGGGTTGCAACTAATGAAAAACTGTTTTTT. The chain joins TRBV19 to TRBJ1-4; D is possibly TRBD1 (6 bases). Deletions cut 5 bases from V and 0 bases from J, with 10 bases between. CDR3 size: 15 residues. From germline, CDR1 is LNHDA and CDR2 SQIVND (reference sequence).